This is a list of T cell receptor beta chains from one sample in a study of T cell repertoires in cytomegalovirus infection. TCRdb ran MiXCR on the reads and lists one entry per CDR3 protein. The sample has about 190,000 distinct CDR3 sequences, more than 9% seen once; the top ten hold about 4.2%. Material for sequencing was PBMCs. The source of these receptors is a human donor in good health (CMV status not recorded). Some clones in this sample may be carry-over from other donors' samples. The CDR3 runs from the conserved cysteine through the conserved F or W. The D gene is left open where the match is weak. Some rows mark clone size as missing; the rest say once, few, many or name a class of expanded clone.

CDR3,DNA,size,J,D,V
CSARDPTFYGYTF,TGCAGTGCTAGAGATCCGACTTTCTATGGCTACACCTTC,.,TRBJ1-2,.,TRBV20-1
CASRSGQGVSNQPQHF,TGTGCCAGCAGATCCGGACAGGGGGTTAGCAATCAGCCCCAGCATTTT,.,TRBJ1-5,TRBD1,TRBV6-6
CASRATGLGGYTF,TGTGCCAGCAGGGCAACAGGGTTGGGGGGCTACACCTTC,many,TRBJ1-2,.,TRBV28
CASTRPRGGNTGELFF,TGTGCCAGCACCCGTCCTCGGGGGGGTAACACCGGGGAGCTGTTTTTT,few,TRBJ2-2,TRBD2,TRBV28
CASGSGLGETQYF,TGTGCCAGCGGGAGCGGACTGGGGGAGACCCAGTACTTC,.,TRBJ2-5,.,TRBV6-2/TRBV6-3
CASSLGGGMDTQYF,TGTGCCAGCAGCCTAGGGGGGGGCATGGATACGCAGTATTTT,many,TRBJ2-3,.,TRBV7-8
CASSYLGTGGIGYTF,TGTGCCAGCAGCTATCTAGGGACAGGGGGCATTGGCTACACCTTC,many,TRBJ1-2,TRBD1,TRBV7-2
CATSDLGQGATDTQYF,TGTGCCACCAGTGATCTCGGACAGGGGGCCACAGATACGCAGTATTTT,.,TRBJ2-3,TRBD1,TRBV24-1
CSAISPPADEQFF,TGCAGTGCTATTTCGCCACCTGCCGATGAGCAGTTCTTC,.,TRBJ2-1,.,TRBV20-1
CASREGTGELFF,TGTGCCAGCAGAGAGGGGACCGGGGAGCTGTTTTTT,few,TRBJ2-2,.,TRBV6-4
CASRPSRAYEQYF,TGTGCCAGCCGCCCATCCCGGGCCTACGAGCAGTACTTC,.,TRBJ2-7,.,TRBV3-1
CASSLKPPGANTGELFF,TGTGCCAGCAGCTTAAAACCCCCTGGGGCCAACACCGGGGAGCTGTTTTTT,many,TRBJ2-2,.,TRBV7-2
CASSLWQTGVRGEQYF,TGTGCCAGCAGTTTATGGCAGACAGGGGTTCGGGGCGAGCAGTACTTC,.,TRBJ2-7,TRBD1,TRBV28
CASSLGGTGRSYEQYF,TGTGCCAGCAGCCTAGGGGGGACAGGCCGATCCTACGAGCAGTACTTC,many,TRBJ2-7,TRBD1,TRBV11-2
CASSRSANYGYTF,TGCGCCAGCAGTCGGTCAGCGAACTATGGCTACACCTTC,.,TRBJ1-2,.,TRBV10-1
CASSRGQGNEKLFF,TGTGCCAGCAGCCGTGGACAGGGTAATGAAAAACTGTTTTTT,many,TRBJ1-4,TRBD1,TRBV7-2
CATSRDRRDYEQYF,TGTGCCACCAGCAGAGATAGGCGAGACTACGAGCAGTACTTC,few,TRBJ2-7,.,TRBV15
CASSPDRGNRNEQFF,TGTGCCAGTAGTCCCGACAGGGGGAATAGGAATGAGCAGTTCTTC,many,TRBJ2-1,TRBD1,TRBV19
CSVDGRDYEQYF,TGCAGCGTTGATGGCAGGGACTACGAGCAGTACTTC,.,TRBJ2-7,.,TRBV29-1
CASSPWTSWSDPFF,TGTGCCAGCAGCCCTTGGACTAGCTGGTCCGATCCGTTCTTC,many,TRBJ2-1,TRBD2,TRBV7-8
CAISEAGTRTYEQYF,TGTGCCATCAGTGAAGCCGGGACAAGGACCTACGAGCAGTACTTC,many,TRBJ2-7,.,TRBV10-3
CASRTPAGTDYNEQFF,TGTGCCAGTAGGACTCCTGCCGGGACAGACTACAATGAGCAGTTCTTC,many,TRBJ2-1,TRBD1,TRBV19
CASSLAPGTYPYEQYF,TGTGCCAGCAGCTTAGCGCCCGGGACCTACCCCTACGAGCAGTACTTC,few,TRBJ2-7,.,TRBV7-9
CASSYTAAGNTIYF,TGTGCCAGCAGCTATACAGCTGCTGGAAACACCATATATTTT,many,TRBJ1-3,.,TRBV7-9
CAWSVLGVEQFF,TGTGCCTGGAGTGTACTCGGGGTTGAGCAGTTCTTC,few,TRBJ2-1,.,TRBV30
CASSQGTGYGANVLTF,TGCGCCAGCAGCCAAGGGACAGGGTACGGGGCCAACGTCCTGACTTTC,many,TRBJ2-6,TRBD1,TRBV4-3
CASSLGRDDSGNTIYF,TGTGCCAGCAGTCTCGGCCGGGACGACTCTGGAAACACCATATATTTT,few,TRBJ1-3,.,TRBV6-2/TRBV6-3
CASRNAGTSTGEQFF,TGTGCCAGCAGGAATGCCGGGACTAGCACGGGTGAGCAGTTCTTC,few,TRBJ2-1,TRBD2,TRBV6-1
CASSLGTGPTDTQYF,TGTGCCAGCAGTCTTGGGACAGGGCCCACAGATACGCAGTATTTT,many,TRBJ2-3,TRBD1,TRBV28
CASSLVSGTLAKNIQYF,TGTGCCAGCAGCTTAGTATCCGGGACGTTAGCCAAAAACATTCAGTACTTC,many,TRBJ2-4,.,TRBV7-9
CASSPWTSGSPDTQYF,TGTGCCAGCAGCCCCTGGACTAGCGGGAGCCCAGATACGCAGTATTTT,few,TRBJ2-3,TRBD2,TRBV5-4
CASSQHPGTGNTYEQYF,TGTGCCAGCAGCCAACACCCCGGGACAGGGAATACCTACGAGCAGTACTTC,many,TRBJ2-7,TRBD1,TRBV28
CAISRTGYEQYF,TGTGCCATCAGTAGGACAGGGTACGAGCAGTACTTC,.,TRBJ2-7,TRBD1,TRBV10-3
CASSLGLAGVGETQYF,TGTGCCAGCAGCTTAGGACTAGCGGGAGTGGGGGAGACCCAGTACTTC,many,TRBJ2-5,TRBD2,TRBV7-8
CASSPRTAPNEKLFF,TGTGCCAGCAGCCCAAGGACAGCCCCTAATGAAAAACTGTTTTTT,.,TRBJ1-4,.,TRBV7-6
CASSLPGQANNEQFF,TGTGCCAGCAGCTTACCGGGACAAGCCAACAATGAGCAGTTCTTC,many,TRBJ2-1,.,TRBV7-2
CASSQTGSGNTIYF,TGTGCCAGCAGCCAGACAGGGTCTGGAAACACCATATATTTT,many,TRBJ1-3,TRBD1,TRBV12-3/TRBV12-4
CASSFGSTNEKLFF,TGTGCCAGCAGCTTCGGGTCAACTAATGAAAAACTGTTTTTT,.,TRBJ1-4,.,TRBV5-4
CASSSTGPKETQYF,TGTGCCAGCAGCTCGACAGGGCCAAAGGAGACCCAGTACTTC,.,TRBJ2-5,TRBD1,TRBV7-2
CASSLGLAVSYNEQFF,TGTGCCAGCAGCTTAGGACTAGCGGTCTCCTACAATGAGCAGTTCTTC,many,TRBJ2-1,TRBD2,TRBV7-9
CASSPRVPTGANVLTF,TGTGCCAGCAGCCCCAGGGTCCCGACCGGGGCCAACGTCCTGACTTTC,many,TRBJ2-6,.,TRBV7-2
CASSWGLAANTGELFF,TGTGCCAGCAGCTGGGGACTAGCGGCGAACACCGGGGAGCTGTTTTTT,many,TRBJ2-2,TRBD2,TRBV7-9
CATSLMVQGGSPLHF,TGTGCCACCAGCCTGATGGTACAGGGAGGCTCACCCCTCCACTTT,few,TRBJ1-6,.,TRBV15
CASTQGAWSTGEQFF,TGTGCCAGTACCCAAGGGGCTTGGAGTACCGGTGAGCAGTTCTTC,few,TRBJ2-1,.,TRBV19
CASSLERVGDLIF,TGTGCCAGCAGCTTAGAAAGAGTAGGGGACTTAATCTTC,many,TRBJ2-7,.,TRBV7-2
CASSFGTSSYEQYF,TGTGCCAGCAGCTTTGGGACTAGTTCCTACGAGCAGTACTTC,many,TRBJ2-7,TRBD2,TRBV7-9
CASSKDFTDTQYF,TGTGCCAGCAGCAAGGACTTCACAGATACGCAGTATTTT,many,TRBJ2-3,.,TRBV7-9
CASSSKLANYGYTF,TGTGCCAGCAGCTCCAAGTTAGCTAACTATGGCTACACCTTC,many,TRBJ1-2,.,TRBV7-8